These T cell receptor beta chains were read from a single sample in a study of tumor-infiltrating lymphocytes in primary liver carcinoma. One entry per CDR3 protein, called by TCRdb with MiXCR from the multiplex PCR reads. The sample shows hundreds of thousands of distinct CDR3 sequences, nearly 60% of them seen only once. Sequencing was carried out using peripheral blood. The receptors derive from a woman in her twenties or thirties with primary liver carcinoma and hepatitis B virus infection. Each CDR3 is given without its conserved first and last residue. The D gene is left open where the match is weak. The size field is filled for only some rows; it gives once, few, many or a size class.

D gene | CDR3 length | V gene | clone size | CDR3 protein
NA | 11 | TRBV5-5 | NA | TSSSWGYTEAF
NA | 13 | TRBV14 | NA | ASSQGVREGPEQY
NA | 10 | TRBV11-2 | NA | ASSSGISEQY
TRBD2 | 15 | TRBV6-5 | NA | ASSAGSGSHSYNERF
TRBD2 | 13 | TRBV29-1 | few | SVGRQLAGANEQF
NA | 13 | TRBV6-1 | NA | ASSERGRSYYGYT
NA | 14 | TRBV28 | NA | ASSKPRADSYNEQF
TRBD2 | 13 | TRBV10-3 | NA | AISRGLAGVYELY
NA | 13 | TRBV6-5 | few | ACSSNPGLHTEAF
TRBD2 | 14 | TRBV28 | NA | ASSDQGGPLRAEQY
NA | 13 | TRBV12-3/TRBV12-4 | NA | ASSLTSRAFDEQH
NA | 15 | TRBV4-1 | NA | ANSHGLEGDVTDTQY
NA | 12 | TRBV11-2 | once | ASKRRVLGNAIY
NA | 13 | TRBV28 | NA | ASRGPANTGNTIY
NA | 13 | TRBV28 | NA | ASSFYGGQNNEQF
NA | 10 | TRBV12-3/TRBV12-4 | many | ASSIGTGELF
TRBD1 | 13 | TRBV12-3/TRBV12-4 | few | ASINSGGLNSPLH
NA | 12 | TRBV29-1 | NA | SVAFRAMSTEAF
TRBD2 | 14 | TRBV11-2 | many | ASSSRLAGLLNIQY
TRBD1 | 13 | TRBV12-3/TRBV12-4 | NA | ANSPRGTGVDEQY
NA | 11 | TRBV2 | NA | ASRGFGQEAQY
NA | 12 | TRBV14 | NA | ASSLTGRNSPLH
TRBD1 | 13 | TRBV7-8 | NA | ASSPGTGARETQY
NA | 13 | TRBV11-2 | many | ASSFIPRTGYEQY
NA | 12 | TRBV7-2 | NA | ASSLKRTNTEAF
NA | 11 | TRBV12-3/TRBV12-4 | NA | ASSLDGGNFHY